One sample yielded the 5 T cell receptor beta chains listed below, sequenced in a study of CD8 T cells in ankylosing spondylitis. TCRdb used MiXCR to reprocess the 5' RACE reads, holding one entry per CDR3 protein. The sample includes about 52,000 distinct CDR3 sequences, around 7.4% seen only once; the top ten take around 8.5%. Sequencing was done on a sample of blood, either unsorted or a sorted T cell fraction (not recorded which). All receptors derive from a female donor with ankylosing spondylitis or in good health (not recorded which).

This clonotype came up many times. The J gene is TRBJ1-1, the V gene TRBV6-5, with D unresolved. This CDR3 has 12 amino acids. The V gene's germline CDR1 is MNHEY and CDR2 SVGAGI. Trimming removed 1 base from V and 7 bases from J, with 7 bases in between. The CDR3 DNA reads as TGTGCCAGCAGTTACTACGGAAGTGAAGCTTTCTTT. The encoded protein is CASSYYGSEAFF.

The table lists this clonotype with many counts. DNA of the CDR3: TGCGCCAGCAGCTTGGAGGGGGGCCGTGGCTACACCTTC. Residues: CASSLEGGRGYTF. This chain links TRBV5-1 with TRBJ1-2; a possible D gene is TRBD1 (6 bases). The CDR3 runs 13 residues. Germline V gene sequence: CDR1 SGHRS, CDR2 YFSETQ. Trimming took 0 bases from V and 7 from J, leaving 10 bases between them.

This clonotype was counted at least ten times. This chain joins TRBV12-3 or TRBV12-4 and TRBJ1-5, with no clear D. This CDR3 comprises 15 residues. V shed 6 bases and J shed 1 base, with 13 bases lying between them. The CDR3 reads CASSRLLGSNQPQHF. Written as DNA, the CDR3 is TGTGCCAGCAGCCGACTCCTGGGGAGCAATCAGCCCCAGCATTTT.

This clonotype was seen many times. The gene calls are TRBV2 and TRBJ2-4, with D perhaps being TRBD1 or TRBD2 (5 bases each). The CDR3 spans 13 residues. Germline values: CDR1 SNHLY, CDR2 FYNNEI. V lost 2 bases to trimming and J lost 16 bases, with 18 bases between them. The CDR3 here is CASSELDGASRYF. As DNA, the CDR3 is TGTGCCAGCAGTGAATTAGACGGGGCCTCCCGCTACTTC.

In this sample, this clonotype turned up a few times. This sequence joins TRBV6-1 and TRBJ1-6; no clear D. This CDR3 contains 14 residues. CDR1 and CDR2 (germline): MNHNS, SASEGT. Trimming removed 3 bases at V and 5 bases at J, with 8 bases between. The CDR3 here is CASSDSLHNSPLHF. In nucleotides, the CDR3 is TGTGCCAGCAGTGATTCCCTCCATAATTCACCCCTCCACTTT.